This T cell receptor beta chain appears in the sequencing data of a study of technical replicates of blood from a handful of donors. Repertoires were generated with immunoSEQ multiplex PCR, while TCRdb's copy carries only in-frame clones and drops some. The profile shows approximately 94,000 clones, 90% to 96% of them singletons. V was pared by 4 bases and J by 6 bases, with 16 bases between. This CDR3 is built from 14 residues. CDR1 and CDR2 from the germline V gene are SGHRS and YFSETQ. The origin of this receptor is a human donor in good health. Input material: T cells isolated from PBMCs. The V gene is TRBV5-1, the J gene TRBJ1-1, with a weak D call TRBD1 (5 bases). The CDR3: CASSRDRRVAEAFF. In nucleotides, the CDR3 is TGCGCCAGCAGCCGAGACAGAAGGGTCGCTGAAGCTTTCTTT. Looking up the rest from reference TRBV5-1 and TRBJ1-1 gives the full variable domain: KAGVTQTPRYLIKTRGQQVTLSCSPISGHRSVSWYQQTPGQGLQFLFEYFSETQRNKGNFPGRFSGRQFSNSRSEMNVSTLELGDSALYLCASSRDRRVAEAFFGQGTRLTVV.